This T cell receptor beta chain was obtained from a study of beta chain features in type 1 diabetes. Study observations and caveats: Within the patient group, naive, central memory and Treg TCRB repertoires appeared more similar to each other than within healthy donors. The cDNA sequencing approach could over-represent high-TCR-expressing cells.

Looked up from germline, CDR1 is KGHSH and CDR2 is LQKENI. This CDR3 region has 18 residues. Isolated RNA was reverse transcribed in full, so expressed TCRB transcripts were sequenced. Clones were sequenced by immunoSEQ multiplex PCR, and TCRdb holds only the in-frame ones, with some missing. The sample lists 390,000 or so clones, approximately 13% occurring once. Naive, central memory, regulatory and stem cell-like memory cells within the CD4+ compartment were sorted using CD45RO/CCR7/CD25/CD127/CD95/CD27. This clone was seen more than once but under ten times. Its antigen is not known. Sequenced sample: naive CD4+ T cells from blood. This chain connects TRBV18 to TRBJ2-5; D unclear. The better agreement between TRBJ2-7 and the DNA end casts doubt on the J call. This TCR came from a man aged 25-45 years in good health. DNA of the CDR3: TGTGCCAGCTCACCGCTAGTGGGGTACGAAGATCGCTCCTACGAGCAGTACTTC. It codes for CASSPLVGYEDRSYEQYF.